The 4 T cell receptor beta chains presented below share a single source sample, sequenced in a study of T-cell memory formation after mild COVID-19. TCRdb itself ran the 5' RACE reads through MiXCR, one entry per CDR3 protein. The profile covers a few hundred thousand distinct CDR3 sequences, with 20% to 25% appearing a single time and roughly 8.3% taken by the ten largest. Sequencing was carried out using PBMCs or a T cell subset sorted from them (not recorded which). The origin of the receptors is an adult woman who had mild COVID-19 (a few samples of this study predate the infection). Cell type and time point are not known.

The V gene is TRBV3-1, the J gene TRBJ1-1, with D perhaps matching TRBD1 (6 bases). Germline V gene sequence: CDR1 LGHDT, CDR2 YNNKEL (reference sequence). V gave up 3 bases and J gave up 2 bases, with 13 bases separating them. The length of the CDR3 is 15 residues. The CDR3 is CASSQFRDKNTEAFF. CDR3 coding DNA: TGTGCCAGCAGCCAGTTCCGGGACAAAAACACTGAAGCTTTCTTT.

The chain joins TRBV4-1 to TRBJ1-1; tentatively, D is TRBD1 (5 bases). CDR1 is MGHRA and CDR2 is YSYEKL in the germline V gene. V dropped 2 bases and J dropped 8 bases, with 18 bases sitting between them. This CDR3 region has 15 residues. CDR3 protein: CASSQKREEAGEAFF. CDR3 DNA sequence: TGCGCCAGCAGCCAAAAACGTGAGGAGGCAGGGGAAGCTTTCTTT.

The rearrangement links TRBV7-6 to TRBJ2-2; D not resolved. Trimming pared 5 bases from V and 1 base from J, leaving 5 bases between. In germline, CDR1 is SGHVS, CDR2 FNYEAQ. CDR3 length equals 13 residues. As DNA, the CDR3 is TGTGCCAGCAGCCCCAAGAACACCGGGGAGCTGTTTTTT. This encodes CASSPKNTGELFF.

The V call is TRBV20-1, the J call TRBJ1-5; 10 nucleotides line up with TRBD1. Looked up from germline, CDR1 is DFQATT and CDR2 is SNEGSKA (reference sequence). The junction had 10 bases not matched to a gene; V was cut back by 4 bases and J by 4 bases. The CDR3 has 16 amino acids. The CDR3 is CSATGSGQGFNQPQHF. CDR3 DNA sequence: TGCAGTGCTACCGGGTCGGGACAGGGGTTTAATCAGCCCCAGCATTTT.